This T cell receptor beta chain was recovered during a study of response to subunit inactivated influenza vaccine. Overall study results and limits: Few additional T cells are recruited per seasonal influenza vaccination, authors suggested.

V lost 2 bases, J lost 2 bases, and 9 bases lay in between. This CDR3 is 14 amino acids long. Germline V CDR1 and CDR2: MNHEY, SVGEGT. TCRdb ran MiXCR on the RT-PCR reads and lists one entry per CDR3 protein. This sample has about 190,000 distinct CDR3 sequences, with roughly 14% found just once. This clonotype turned up a few times. No antigen is known for it. The input for sequencing was CD8+ T cells sorted from PBMCs, taken about 5 days after vaccination. This chain joins TRBV6-2 or TRBV6-3 and TRBJ2-5, with D perhaps matching TRBD1 (6 bases). This receptor was identified in a man aged 50-59 years who received an inactivated influenza vaccine. CDR3 bases: TGTGCCAGCAGTTACCTTGGACAGCAAGAGACCCAGTACTTC. It is translated as CASSYLGQQETQYF.